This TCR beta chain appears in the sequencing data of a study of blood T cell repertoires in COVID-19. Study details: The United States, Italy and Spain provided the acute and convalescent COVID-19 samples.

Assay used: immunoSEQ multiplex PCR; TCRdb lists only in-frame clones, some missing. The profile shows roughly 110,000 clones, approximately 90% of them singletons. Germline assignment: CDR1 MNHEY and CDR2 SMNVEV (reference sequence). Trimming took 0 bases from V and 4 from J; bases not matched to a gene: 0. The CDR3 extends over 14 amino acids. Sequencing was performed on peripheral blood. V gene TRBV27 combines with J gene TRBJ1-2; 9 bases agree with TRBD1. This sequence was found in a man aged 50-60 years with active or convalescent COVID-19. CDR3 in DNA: TGTGCCAGCAGTTTATCGGGACAGGGCTATGGCTACACCTTC. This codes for CASSLSGQGYGYTF.